This T cell receptor (beta chain) was retrieved from a study of OX40 agonist ivuxolimab in advanced cancers. About the investigation overall: Ivuxolimab, which targeted the costimulatory receptor OX40 (CD134), was an agonistic, fully human IgG2 monoclonal antibody. Intravenous ivuxolimab was administered to patients every 2 weeks at six dose levels: 0.01, 0.1, 0.3, 1.5, 3 and 10 mg/kg. Among the 50 to 55 dose-escalation patients, some 20 had hepatocellular carcinoma, approximately 15 melanoma, 9 renal cell carcinoma and 9 head and neck cancer. The dose-escalation cohort was around 83% male with a mean age of roughly 62 years, ranging from about 23 to 85. Patients were allowed to have had prior anti-PD-1, anti-PD-L1 or anti-CTLA-4 therapy, and less than 45% of the dose-escalation patients had previously received checkpoint inhibitors. Partial responses occurred in three dose-escalation patients: two with cutaneous melanoma and one with hepatocellular carcinoma. Peripheral TCRbeta sequencing was intended to test whether TCR sequence diversity was altered and clonal T-cell expansion was caused by ivuxolimab. The paper reports the monotherapy dose-escalation portion (N = 52 patients) of the phase I ivuxolimab trial.

For sequencing of the TCRbeta CDR3 region, genomic DNA was extracted from the sorted cells. TCRbeta CDR3 regions were sequenced using the immunoSEQ Assay. TCRdb stores this immuneACCESS table with in-frame sequences only. Part of the clones is absent; in the studies checked, under half of the shortfall reflects unresolved V genes, and no reason is known for the rest. Recorded for this sample are fewer than 70,000 clones; about 86% of them occurred a single time. Around 2.1% of the sample is taken by the ten largest. Regarding this clone: What this receptor recognizes is not known. The record has no base qualities; no much larger clone is one base away.

Taken from the germline V gene, the CDR1 and CDR2 loops are SGHAT and FQNNGV. Spanning cysteine to phenylalanine, the CDR3 consists of 15 amino acids. Of the read, only the CDR3 DNA is kept; its 45 bases are in frame from base 1. Patients with a history of autoimmune disease or receiving systemic immunosuppression were excluded from the trial. Peripheral blood for TCR sequencing was collected from all dose cohorts at baseline, on cycle 4 day 1, and on cycle 7 day 1. The samples were taken from a phase I, first-in-human, multicenter, open-label dose-escalation trial of ivuxolimab. The trial enrolled adults with locally advanced or metastatic head and neck squamous cell, hepatocellular, melanoma or renal cell carcinoma. Before TCR sequencing, CD4+ and CD8+ T cells were separately sorted from peripheral blood. Points the paper makes about the study in general: Low levels of normalized T-cell clonal expansion were also seen in some patients who did not respond. In the 0.1-3.0 mg/kg groups, partial responders had among the lowest normalized peripheral clonal expansion, particularly in CD8+ T cells. On average, CD8+ T cells showed more expanded clones than CD4+ T cells after ivuxolimab. At doses from 0.1 to 3.0 mg/kg, clonal expansion was seen in both CD4+ and CD8+ blood T cells between baseline and week 6. The antigen specificity of the clonally expanded peripheral T cells was not determined.

Sequencing was performed on CD4+ or CD8+ T cells sorted from blood, taken in a trial of the OX40 agonist ivuxolimab. The sequence was obtained from an adult with an advanced solid tumor such as melanoma, head and neck, liver or kidney cancer. Rearrangement joined TRBV11-2 to TRBJ1-6; no D gene call is confident. The CDR3: CVGSLDPGFVSPLHF. The DNA is as follows: TGTGTCGGCAGCTTAGATCCCGGTTTCGTATCACCCCTCCACTTT.